The entry that follows covers one TCR beta chain sequence. Its specificity is unknown. TCRdb recomputed calls from the RT-PCR reads with MiXCR, one row per CDR3 protein. The sample holds roughly 700,000 distinct CDR3 sequences, 15% to 19% seen once. This entry belongs to a study of response to subunit inactivated influenza vaccine. Per germline, CDR1 SGHRS and CDR2 YFSETQ. This CDR3 comprises 15 residues. V shed 0 bases and J shed 2 bases, with 11 bases lying between them. Broader study findings: After each seasonal influenza vaccination, few new T cells are recruited, the authors suggested.

The chain couples TRBV5-1 to TRBJ1-2; maybe TRBD1 (6 bases). The material sequenced was PBMCs from blood, taken roughly 12 days after vaccination. This receptor was identified in a man between 50 and 59 years old who received an inactivated influenza vaccine. CDR3 DNA sequence: TGCGCCAGCAGCTTGGTGGGGGCGCAGAACTATGGCTACACCTTC. It encodes CASSLVGAQNYGYTF. Filled out from reference TRBV5-1 and TRBJ1-2, the complete variable domain reads KAGVTQTPRYLIKTRGQQVTLSCSPISGHRSVSWYQQTPGQGLQFLFEYFSETQRNKGNFPGRFSGRQFSNSRSEMNVSTLELGDSALYLCASSLVGAQNYGYTFGSGTRLTVV.